The 21 T cell receptor beta chains presented below share a single source sample, sequenced in a study of blood T cell repertoires in COVID-19. The data were produced by immunoSEQ multiplex PCR, yet TCRdb's version contains in-frame clones alone and is incomplete. The sample contains around 30,000 clones, about 90% of which appear only once. Sequenced material: peripheral blood. The origin of the receptors is a man aged 50 or older with active COVID-19.

The chain carries TRBV3-1 (or the pseudogene TRBV3-2) and TRBJ2-1; 10 bases match TRBD2. V shed 3 bases, J shed 5 bases, and the junction held 4 bases outside the gene matches. Germline loops: CDR1 LGHDT, CDR2 YNNKEL (reference sequence). This CDR3 has 15 amino acids. In DNA form, the CDR3 reads TGTGCCAGCAGCCAGGGGACTAGCGCAAACAATGAGCAGTTCTTC. Translated, it gives CASSQGTSANNEQFF.

The chain combines TRBV28 with TRBJ2-2; 8 bases are shared with TRBD1. Germline values: CDR1 MDHEN, CDR2 SYDVKM. The CDR3 sequence is 16 residues long. V was clipped by 6 bases and J by 6 bases; unmatched bases: 12. CDR3 nucleotides: TGTGCCAGCAGACCGACAGGGGATATTGGGTCCGGGGAGCTGTTTTTT. Translation: CASRPTGDIGSGELFF.

The rearrangement joins TRBV15 to TRBJ2-2; tentative D call: TRBD1 (5 bases). Trimming took off 4 bases at V and 2 bases at J, with 11 bases between the two ends. This CDR3 comprises 15 residues. Germline CDR1 is LNHNV and CDR2 is YYDKDF (reference sequence). CDR3 loop: CATSIRQLNTGELFF. CDR3 bases: TGTGCCACCAGCATCCGACAGCTTAACACCGGGGAGCTGTTTTTT.

This chain joins TRBV6-6 and TRBJ2-5, with 8 bases identical to TRBD2. Trimming at V came to 0 bases and at J to 4 bases, leaving 1 base not matched to a gene. The CDR3 is 14 residues long. Germline assignment: CDR1 MNHNY and CDR2 SVGAGI (reference sequence). The DNA of the CDR3 is TGTGCCAGCAGTTACTCGGGACTAGGAGAGACCCAGTACTTC. Its protein product is CASSYSGLGETQYF.

J is TRBJ2-1 and V is TRBV9; the D gene is possibly TRBD1 (5 bases). Trimming removed 3 bases at V and 2 bases at J, with 12 bases between. There are 15 residues in the CDR3. Per germline, CDR1 SGDLS and CDR2 YYNGEE. The CDR3 spells CASSASTGTYNEQFF. CDR3 nucleotide sequence: TGTGCCAGCAGCGCGAGCACAGGAACCTACAATGAGCAGTTCTTC.

This chain joins TRBV12-5 and TRBJ1-5; TRBD1 aligns across 11 bases. CDR3 length: 19 amino acids. In germline, CDR1 is LGHNT, CDR2 FRNRAP. V trimming: 2 bases; J trimming: 9 bases; junction bases outside the gene matches: 18. The CDR3 reads CASGLPPASDRGLGGPQHF. In DNA form, the CDR3 reads TGTGCTAGTGGTTTGCCACCGGCCTCGGACAGGGGGCTTGGGGGGCCCCAGCATTTT.

The genes are TRBV6-5 and TRBJ1-2; D is possibly TRBD1 (6 bases). Germline V CDR1 and CDR2: MNHEY, SVGAGI. V was trimmed by 7 bases and J by 4 bases, leaving 19 bases between them. This CDR3 spans 15 amino acids. CDR3 loop: CASIFRGAGGYGYTF. CDR3 sequence (DNA): TGTGCCAGCATATTCCGGGGGGCGGGTGGCTATGGCTACACCTTC.

In DNA form, the CDR3 reads TGTGCCAGCAGTAAACAGGGGTCGGGCACAGATACGCAGTATTTT. This codes for CASSKQGSGTDTQYF. This rearrangement joins TRBV11-3 to TRBJ2-3; 7 bases fit TRBD1. The CDR3 length is 15 residues. The ends lost 6 bases at V and 1 base at J; junction bases unmatched: 7. Germline CDR1 is SGHNT and CDR2 is YENEEA.

The chain recombines TRBV6-4 with TRBJ1-2; D is ambiguous. The V and J ends lost 5 bases and 4 bases respectively, with 14 bases between them. The germline V gene encodes CDR1 MRHNA and CDR2 SNTAGT. The CDR3 has 14 amino acids. CDR3 in amino acids: CASSPGSYSYGYTF. CDR3 coding DNA: TGTGCCAGCAGTCCCGGGAGCTATTCCTATGGCTACACCTTC.

This chain joins TRBV3-1 (or the pseudogene TRBV3-2) and TRBJ2-1; perhaps TRBD2 as D (6 bases). V dropped 3 bases and J dropped 0 bases, with 12 bases sitting between them. CDR1 is LGHDT and CDR2 is YNNKEL in the germline V gene (reference sequence). This CDR3 comprises 16 residues. This chain's CDR3 is CASSQEWEASYNEQFF. CDR3 DNA: TGTGCCAGCAGCCAGGAGTGGGAGGCCTCCTACAATGAGCAGTTCTTC.

The chain links TRBV15 to TRBJ2-1, with TRBD2 matching over 9 bases. Per the germline V gene, CDR1 is LNHNV and CDR2 is YYDKDF (reference sequence). This CDR3 is built from 17 residues. After removal of 8 bases from V and 2 bases from J, the junction contained 13 bases not matched to a gene. CDR3 in amino acids: CATDPSGLAGPYNEQFF. CDR3 DNA sequence: TGTGCCACCGACCCCTCCGGGCTAGCGGGGCCCTACAATGAGCAGTTCTTC.

The chain employs TRBV7-8 and TRBJ1-2; a weak D match, TRBD1 (5 bases). CDR1 and CDR2 (germline): SGHVS, FQNEAQ. This CDR3 is built from 14 residues. With 5 bases removed from V and 4 bases from J, the gap between germline ends came to 14 bases. The chain's CDR3 is CASSPNQGLYGYTF. DNA for the CDR3: TGTGCCAGCAGCCCGAACCAGGGTCTCTATGGCTACACCTTC.

This chain connects TRBV28 to TRBJ2-3; D unresolved. Germline V CDR1 and CDR2: MDHEN, SYDVKM. This CDR3 has 12 residues. Trimming stripped 7 bases from V and 0 bases from J, with 5 bases between. The CDR3 region is CASTASTDTQYF. The CDR3 DNA follows: TGTGCCAGCACAGCGAGCACAGATACGCAGTATTTT.

The chain joins TRBV6-5 to TRBJ2-7, with TRBD2 matching 11 bases. V dropped 6 bases and J dropped 7; count of bases not matched to a gene: 8. The germline gives CDR1 MNHEY, CDR2 SVGAGI. The CDR3 has 14 amino acids. The CDR3: CASRATSGVGEQYF. The CDR3 DNA is TGTGCCAGCAGAGCGACTAGCGGGGTGGGAGAGCAGTACTTC.

V and J are TRBV5-1 and TRBJ2-2, with 10 bases identical to TRBD1. With 6 bases clipped from V and 6 bases from J, the junction kept 8 bases outside the gene matches. This CDR3 spans 15 amino acids. In germline, CDR1 is SGHRS, CDR2 YFSETQ. The CDR3, as DNA: TGCGCCAGCAACCCGACCGGGACAGGGGCCGGGGAGCTGTTTTTT. It yields the protein CASNPTGTGAGELFF. Full variable domain (rest looked up from reference TRBV5-1 and TRBJ2-2): KAGVTQTPRYLIKTRGQQVTLSCSPISGHRSVSWYQQTPGQGLQFLFEYFSETQRNKGNFPGRFSGRQFSNSRSEMNVSTLELGDSALYLCASNPTGTGAGELFFGEGSRLTVL.

V usage is TRBV10-3 and J usage is TRBJ2-1; tentative D call: TRBD2 (5 bases). CDR1 ENHRY and CDR2 SYGVKD come from the germline V gene. V was trimmed by 7 bases and J by 4 bases, leaving 14 bases between them. The CDR3 is made up of 14 amino acids. The CDR3 here is CAITFSDIYNEQFF. For the CDR3, the DNA is TGTGCCATCACTTTTAGCGACATATACAATGAGCAGTTCTTC.

This chain connects TRBV7-8 to TRBJ1-5; D is unresolved. In germline, CDR1 is SGHVS, CDR2 FQNEAQ. V dropped 1 base and J dropped 6 bases, with 13 bases sitting between them. CDR3 length: 15 amino acids. CDR3 sequence: CASSLGVGAGQPQHF. The CDR3 DNA follows: TGTGCCAGCAGCTTAGGGGTGGGAGCGGGTCAGCCCCAGCATTTT.

V and J are TRBV5-1 and TRBJ2-4; 8 bases agree with TRBD1. CDR3 length: 15 residues. From germline, CDR1 is SGHRS and CDR2 YFSETQ. Unmatched junction bases numbered 11, after V lost 6 bases and J lost 6 bases. CDR3 bases: TGCGCCAGCACCATAGACAGGGGACGGACAAACATTCAGTACTTC. Protein sequence: CASTIDRGRTNIQYF.

The rearrangement joins TRBV7-2 to TRBJ2-5, with TRBD2 matching 11 bases. Unmatched junction bases numbered 4, after V lost 1 base and J lost 3 bases. This CDR3 is built from 16 residues. CDR1 and CDR2 (germline): SGHTA, FQGNSA. The CDR3 bases are TGTGCCAGCAGCTTAGGCCTAGCGGGAGGTGAAGAGACCCAGTACTTC. Residues: CASSLGLAGGEETQYF.

V is TRBV27 and J is TRBJ2-7; no clear D gene. The germline V and J ends were trimmed by 7 bases and 2 bases, with 15 bases remaining between them. CDR1 and CDR2 from the germline V gene are MNHEY and SMNVEV (reference sequence). The CDR3 length is 14 residues. As DNA, the CDR3 is TGTGCCAGCATCGCCCCATTCCCGGCCTACGAGCAGTACTTC. Protein product: CASIAPFPAYEQYF.

The CDR3 loop is CVRSLGRPSYCLKRNSPLHF. DNA for the CDR3: TGTGTCAGAAGCTTAGGTAGGCCATCATATTGCCTCAAGCGTAATTCACCCCTCCACTTT. V usage is TRBV7-5 and J usage is TRBJ1-6. TRBV7-5 is classified as a pseudogene. The CDR3 contains 20 residues.